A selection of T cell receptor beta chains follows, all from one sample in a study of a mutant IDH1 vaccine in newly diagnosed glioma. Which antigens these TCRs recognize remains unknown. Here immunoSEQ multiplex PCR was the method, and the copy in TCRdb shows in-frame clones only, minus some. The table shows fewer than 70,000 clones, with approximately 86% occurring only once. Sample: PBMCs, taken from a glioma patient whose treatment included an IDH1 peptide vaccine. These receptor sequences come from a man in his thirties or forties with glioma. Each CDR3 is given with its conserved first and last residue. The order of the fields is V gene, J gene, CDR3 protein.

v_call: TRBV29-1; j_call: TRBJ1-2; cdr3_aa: CSEKPVSYGYTF
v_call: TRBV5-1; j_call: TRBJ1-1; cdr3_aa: CASSSGTANTEAFF
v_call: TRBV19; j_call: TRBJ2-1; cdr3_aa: CASSPRQGSHEQFF
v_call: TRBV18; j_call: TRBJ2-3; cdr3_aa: CASSPKSGTTDTQYF
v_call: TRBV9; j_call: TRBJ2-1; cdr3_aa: CASSVTSGSNNEQFF
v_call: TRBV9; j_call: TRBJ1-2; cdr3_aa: CASSVGPQNYGYTF
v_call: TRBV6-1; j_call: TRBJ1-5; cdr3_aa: CASSDRVSQPQHF
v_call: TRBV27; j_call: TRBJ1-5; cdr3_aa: CASRLIVTREISNQPQHF
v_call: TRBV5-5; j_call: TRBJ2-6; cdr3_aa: CASTLSGANVLTF
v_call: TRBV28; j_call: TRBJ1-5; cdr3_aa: CASRQLLNQPQHF
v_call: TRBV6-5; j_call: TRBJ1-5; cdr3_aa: CASSYVGVRQPQHF
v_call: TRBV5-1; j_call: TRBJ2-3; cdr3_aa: CASSFGGLVSTDTQYF
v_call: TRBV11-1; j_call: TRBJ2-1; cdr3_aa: CASSGQAGGPSNEQFF
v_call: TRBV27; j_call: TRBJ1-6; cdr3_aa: CASKSARDNSPLHF
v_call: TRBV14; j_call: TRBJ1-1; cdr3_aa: CASSQVSADTEAFF
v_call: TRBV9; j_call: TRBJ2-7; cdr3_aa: CASSKWGGEQYF
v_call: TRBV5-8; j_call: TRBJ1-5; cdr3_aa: CASSPGLRGNQPQHF
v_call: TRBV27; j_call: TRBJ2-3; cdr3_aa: CASSTGTLDTQYF
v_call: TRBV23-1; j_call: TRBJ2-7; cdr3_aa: CASSQSSAGPHEQYF
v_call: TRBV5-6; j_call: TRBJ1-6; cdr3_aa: CASSLAGRALHF
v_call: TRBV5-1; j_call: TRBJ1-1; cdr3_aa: CASSLDTPGNTEAFF
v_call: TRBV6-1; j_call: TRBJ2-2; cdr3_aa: CASSEGISGSGELFF
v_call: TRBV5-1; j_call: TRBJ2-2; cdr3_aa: CASSLGTGTGELFF
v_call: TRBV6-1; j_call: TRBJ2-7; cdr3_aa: CASSEMGLSYEQYF
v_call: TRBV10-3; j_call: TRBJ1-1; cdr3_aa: CAIKNGGRSEAFF